The 28 T cell receptor beta chains reported below all come from one sample, sequenced in a study of shared T cell receptors in the human thymus. The protocol was immunoSEQ multiplex PCR, while the TCRdb copy is restricted to in-frame clones and leaves out a portion. In the table there are 650,000 to 950,000 clones, 70% to 90% of which are singletons. The sample was also linked to a second study, of human thymus T cells.

Input material: thymocytes. These receptors were collected from a girl under two years old with a congenital heart defect.

The rearrangement uses TRBV5-6 and TRBJ1-1; 10 bases are shared with TRBD1. Germline trimming cut 4 bases from V and 4 bases from J; bases unmatched to any gene: 13. CDR3 size: 17 residues. Germline CDR1 and CDR2: SGHDT and YYEEEE. CDR3 protein: CASSLTGGAEFGTEAFF. For the CDR3, the DNA is TGTGCCAGCAGCCTGACAGGGGGCGCAGAGTTCGGCACTGAAGCTTTCTTT. The whole variable domain, filled in from reference TRBV5-6 and TRBJ1-1, reads DAGVTQSPTHLIKTRGQQVTLRCSPKSGHDTVSWYQQALGQGPQFIFQYYEEEERQRGNFPDRFSGHQFPNYSSELNVNALLLGDSALYLCASSLTGGAEFGTEAFFGQGTRLTVV.

The V and J genes are TRBV2 and TRBJ1-2; possibly TRBD1 for D (5 bases). V shed 0 bases and J shed 7 bases, with 18 bases lying between them. The CDR3 runs to 16 residues. Germline CDR1 reads SNHLY; CDR2 reads FYNNEI. CDR3 loop: CASSEALLGREGGYTF. The CDR3 nucleotides read TGTGCCAGCAGTGAAGCGCTCTTGGGCAGGGAGGGTGGCTACACCTTC.

The chain uses TRBV5-6 and TRBJ1-6; TRBD1 is a possible D gene (5 bases). Between the trimmed V and J ends, which lost 0 bases and 7 bases, there was a span of 14 bases. Germline CDR1 and CDR2: SGHDT and YYEEEE. This CDR3 has 16 residues. The CDR3: CASSLVRNRGNSPLHF. Here the CDR3 DNA reads TGTGCCAGCAGCTTGGTACGGAATCGGGGGAATTCACCCCTCCACTTT.

This rearrangement joins TRBV6-6 to TRBJ1-5; D is ambiguous. The CDR3 runs to 14 residues. CDR1 and CDR2 (germline): MNHNY, SVGAGI (reference sequence). Trimming pared 1 base from V and 2 bases from J, leaving 6 bases between. CDR3 sequence reads: CASSYFRGNQPQHF. CDR3 nucleotides: TGTGCCAGCAGTTACTTTCGGGGCAATCAGCCCCAGCATTTT.

The CDR3 protein is CASSPGGATDSGANVLTF. In DNA, the CDR3 is TGCGCCAGCAGCCCGGGGGGGGCGACAGATTCTGGGGCCAACGTCCTGACTTTC. The chain couples TRBV4-1 to TRBJ2-6; 8 bases map to TRBD2. There are 18 residues in the CDR3. CDR1 and CDR2 (germline): MGHRA, YSYEKL. With V trimmed by 4 bases and J by 1 base, 9 bases remained unmatched.

V gene TRBV5-1 combines with J gene TRBJ1-1; D call uncertain. V lost 4 bases and J 0 bases, leaving 10 bases between the germline ends. The CDR3 runs to 14 residues. From germline, CDR1 is SGHRS and CDR2 YFSETQ. The CDR3 nucleotides are TGCGCCAGCAGCCTAAAAATTATGAACACTGAAGCTTTCTTT. Translating gives CASSLKIMNTEAFF.

The CDR3, as DNA: TGTGCCAGCATTAGGACAGCGAGCCAAGAGACCCAGTACTTC. Protein: CASIRTASQETQYF. This chain joins TRBV28 and TRBJ2-5, with D possibly TRBD1 on 6 matching bases. The CDR3 is made up of 14 amino acids. Germline CDR1 MDHEN, CDR2 SYDVKM. V was pared by 7 bases and J by 1 base, with 13 bases between.

This chain uses TRBV11-2 with TRBJ2-7, with D unresolved. Trimming pared 0 bases from V and 0 bases from J, leaving 15 bases between. This CDR3 is 17 amino acids long. Germline CDR1 and CDR2: SGHAT and FQNNGV. The CDR3 DNA reads as TGTGCCAGCAGCTTAGATTCGCGCAGCGAAGGCTCCTACGAGCAGTACTTC. The encoded protein is CASSLDSRSEGSYEQYF.

The genes are TRBV23-1 and TRBJ1-2, with D possibly being TRBD1 (6 bases). TRBV23-1 is recorded as an ORF, its role being uncertain. The CDR3 runs 14 residues. V was cut by 11 bases and J by 3 bases, with 19 bases left in between. CDR3 sequence: CAPACGQNHYGYTF. As DNA, the CDR3 is TGCGCCCCAGCATGTGGACAGAACCACTATGGCTACACCTTC.

CDR3 loop: CASSLETGGGQFF. The CDR3 DNA sequence: TGTGCCAGCAGCTTAGAGACGGGCGGGGGGCAGTTCTTC. The chain links TRBV11-2 to TRBJ2-1; 7 bases are shared with TRBD2. The CDR3 loop spans 13 amino acids. The germline V gene encodes CDR1 SGHAT and CDR2 FQNNGV. Trimming removed 0 bases from V and 12 bases from J; junction bases left unmatched: 5.

V and J are TRBV30 and TRBJ2-7; 13 nucleotides line up with TRBD2. CDR1 GTSNPN and CDR2 SVGIG come from the germline V gene (reference sequence). This CDR3 spans 17 amino acids. The ends lost 6 bases at V and 2 bases at J; junction bases unmatched: 13. The CDR3, as DNA: TGTGCCTGCACTCGAGGGGTGGGACTAGCGGGAACCTACGAGCAGTACTTC. Its protein is CACTRGVGLAGTYEQYF. Based on the CDR3 plus reference TRBV30 and TRBJ2-7, the full variable domain is SQTIHQWPATLVQPVGSPLSLECTVEGTSNPNLYWYRQAAGRGLQLLFYSVGIGQISSEVPQNLSASRPQDRQFILSSKKLLLSDSGFYLCACTRGVGLAGTYEQYFGPGTRLTVT.

CDR3 loop: CATSRDESQQREQYF. The CDR3 DNA is TGTGCCACCAGCAGAGATGAGAGCCAGCAGCGGGAGCAGTACTTC. The chain has TRBV15 and TRBJ2-7; weak D call: TRBD2 (5 bases). The V end was cut by 0 bases, the J end by 7 bases, with 16 bases between. CDR1 is LNHNV, CDR2 YYDKDF, per germline (reference sequence). The CDR3 is 15 amino acids.

This clone appeared once. V usage is TRBV5-4 and J usage is TRBJ1-2; possibly TRBD1 for D (5 bases). The germline CDR1 and CDR2 sequences are SGHNT and YYREEE (reference sequence). V lost 4 bases, J lost 10 bases, and 23 bases lay in between. CDR3 length equals 15 residues. CDR3 nucleotide sequence: TGTGCCAGCAGCCCCCCGGTTGCAGGGCCGCCCCTCTACACCTTC. It translates to CASSPPVAGPPLYTF.

The J gene is TRBJ1-2, the V gene TRBV5-1; TRBD1 is a possible D gene (5 bases). Germline CDR1 and CDR2: SGHRS and YFSETQ. The CDR3 runs to 14 residues. The V end was cut by 0 bases, the J end by 1 base, with 7 bases between. CDR3 in DNA: TGCGCCAGCAGCTTGGCAGGGAATAACTATGGCTACACCTTC. The encoded protein is CASSLAGNNYGYTF.

The chain carries TRBV27 and TRBJ1-1, with 7 bases fitting TRBD1. The junction had 8 bases not matched to a gene; V was cut back by 6 bases and J by 4 bases. Looked up from germline, CDR1 is MNHEY and CDR2 is SMNVEV (reference sequence). The CDR3 loop spans 14 amino acids. The CDR3 loop is CASRRQGIITEAFF. CDR3 sequence (DNA): TGTGCCAGCAGAAGACAGGGAATCATCACTGAAGCTTTCTTT.

The V and J genes are TRBV27 and TRBJ2-1; 10 nucleotides align to TRBD2. CDR1 and CDR2 (germline): MNHEY, SMNVEV (reference sequence). This CDR3 has 14 residues. V lost 3 bases, J lost 6 bases, and 2 bases stayed unmatched. Here the CDR3 reads CASSLGLAINEQFF. In DNA, the CDR3 is TGTGCCAGCAGTTTGGGACTAGCGATCAATGAGCAGTTCTTC.

The V gene is TRBV27, the J gene TRBJ2-3; D gene uncertain. V was trimmed by 4 bases and J by 5 bases, leaving 16 bases between them. The CDR3 runs 15 residues. Germline CDR1 MNHEY, CDR2 SMNVEV (reference sequence). CDR3 protein: CASSSVPLGGDTQYF. The CDR3 nucleotides are TGTGCCAGCAGTTCGGTTCCGTTAGGCGGAGATACGCAGTATTTT.

The gene calls are TRBV6-1 and TRBJ1-5; D may be TRBD1 (5 bases). In germline, CDR1 is MNHNS, CDR2 SASEGT. V was trimmed by 6 bases and J by 7 bases, leaving 16 bases between them. The CDR3 extends over 14 amino acids. CDR3 nucleotides: TGTGCCAGCAGAAGGCAGGGAAATAGACAGCCCCAGCATTTT. This sequence encodes CASRRQGNRQPQHF.

J is TRBJ2-2 and V is TRBV27; 13 positions match TRBD2. Trimming removed 3 bases from V and 4 bases from J; junction bases left unmatched: 8. The length of the CDR3 is 18 residues. The germline gives CDR1 MNHEY, CDR2 SMNVEV (reference sequence). The CDR3 reads CASSFPPRTSGGTGELFF. The CDR3 coding sequence is TGTGCCAGCAGTTTTCCCCCCCGGACTAGCGGGGGCACCGGGGAGCTGTTTTTT.

The gene calls are TRBV7-2 and TRBJ2-7; 10 bases are a match to TRBD2. Germline assignment: CDR1 SGHTA and CDR2 FQGNSA. Trimming removed 5 bases from V and 9 bases from J; junction bases left unmatched: 22. The CDR3 loop spans 18 amino acids. CDR3 sequence (DNA): TGTGCCAGCAGCCCCCATCCCCCCCTCAGCGGGGGGGAGTTTAGGCAGTACTTC. Translation: CASSPHPPLSGGEFRQYF.

The rearrangement links TRBV29-1 to TRBJ1-2, with D unclear. CDR3 length: 14 residues. Trimming pared 5 bases from V and 4 bases from J, leaving 17 bases between. The germline V gene has CDR1 SQVTM and CDR2 ANQGSEA. DNA of the CDR3: TGCAGCGTTCGCCCCCAGAACAGTATCTATGGCTACACCTTC. Its translation is CSVRPQNSIYGYTF. The full variable domain, its missing parts supplied by reference TRBV29-1 and TRBJ1-2, is SAVISQKPSRDICQRGTSLTIQCQVDSQVTMMFWYRQQPGQSLTLIATANQGSEATYESGFVIDKFPISRPNLTFSTLTVSNMSPEDSSIYLCSVRPQNSIYGYTFGSGTRLTVV.

The chain employs TRBV9 and TRBJ2-1, with a weak D call TRBD1 (6 bases). Per the germline V gene, CDR1 is SGDLS and CDR2 is YYNGEE. The CDR3 is 16 amino acids. Trimming took off 0 bases at V and 3 bases at J, with 13 bases between the two ends. The DNA of the CDR3 is TGTGCCAGCAGCGTAGTATGGACAGAAAGCTACAATGAGCAGTTCTTC. Protein sequence: CASSVVWTESYNEQFF.

The V call is TRBV6-5, the J call TRBJ2-4; no firm D call. The CDR3 spans 14 residues. V shed 3 bases and J shed 11 bases, with 17 bases lying between them. The germline V gene has CDR1 MNHEY and CDR2 SVGAGI. Here the CDR3 DNA reads TGTGCCAGCAGTTATCGGAGATCCCCGGCGGTTCAGTACTTC. It translates to CASSYRRSPAVQYF.

CDR3 bases: TGTGCCAGCAGCGTCAGCGGGGACACAGATACGCAGTATTTT. Its translation is CASSVSGDTDTQYF. The V gene is TRBV7-8, the J gene TRBJ2-3; TRBD2 matches at 7 bases. The V and J ends lost 5 bases and 2 bases, in that order; junction bases with no gene match: 4. This CDR3 is 14 amino acids long. Germline-derived CDR1 and CDR2 are SGHVS and FQNEAQ. The whole variable domain, remainder taken from reference TRBV7-8 and TRBJ2-3, is GAGVSQSPRYKVAKRGQDVALRCDPISGHVSLFWYQQALGQGPEFLTYFQNEAQLDKSGLPSDRFFAERPEGSVSTLKIQRTQQEDSAVYLCASSVSGDTDTQYFGPGTRLTVL.

This clone came up a few times. The V and J genes are TRBV27 and TRBJ1-1, with 8 bases matching TRBD1. Germline-derived CDR1 and CDR2 are MNHEY and SMNVEV (reference sequence). This CDR3 comprises 14 residues. V lost 7 bases and J lost 5; bases outside the gene matches: 9. CDR3 protein: CASTGQGRSTEAFF. The CDR3 coding sequence is TGTGCCAGCACCGGACAGGGTCGATCGACTGAAGCTTTCTTT.

This rearrangement joins TRBV14 to TRBJ2-1, with D maybe TRBD1 (6 bases). In germline, CDR1 is SGHDN, CDR2 FVKESK. Trimming removed 2 bases from V and 14 bases from J, with 22 bases in between. This CDR3 spans 15 amino acids. The CDR3 DNA reads TGTGCCAGCAGCCAACGGGAACACAGGGCGGGTTGGGAGTTCTTC. This sequence encodes CASSQREHRAGWEFF.

The CDR3 region is CASTLSQGGIYGYTF. The CDR3 DNA sequence: TGCGCCAGCACCCTAAGCCAGGGGGGCATCTATGGCTACACCTTC. The chain links TRBV5-1 to TRBJ1-2, with TRBD1 matching over 7 bases. Trimming removed 6 bases from V and 4 bases from J; junction bases left unmatched: 12. This CDR3 has 15 amino acids. Per germline, CDR1 SGHRS and CDR2 YFSETQ.

The chain uses TRBV7-9 and TRBJ2-5; the match to TRBD2 covers 10 bases. The V segment lost 3 bases and the J segment 3 bases; nucleotides outside the gene matches: 7. The CDR3 runs 16 residues. Per germline, CDR1 SEHNR and CDR2 FQNEAQ (reference sequence). Here the CDR3 DNA reads TGTGCCAGCAGCTTCCCCCCACTAGCGGGGAAAGAGACCCAGTACTTC. Translation gives CASSFPPLAGKETQYF.